This T cell receptor beta chain was obtained from a study of Graves' ophthalmopathy and Graves' hyperthyroidism. Points from the study as a whole: Blood was where most expanded thyroid clonotypes above 0.001 frequency also turned up. Ophthalmopathy progression prediction by the model yielded a sensitivity of approximately 68% and a specificity of around 72%.

Clinical symptoms and serum thyroxine were used for diagnosis; TRAb, thyroid ultrasound and orbital computed tomography were also relied on. The starting material, 10 ml of fresh peripheral blood, provided the PBMCs. As regards this clonotype: The antigen is not known.

Germline CDR1 MDHEN, CDR2 SYDVKM. The CDR3 runs to 18 residues. V was pared by 4 bases and J by 4 bases, with 11 bases of the junction left unmatched. Amplified TCR beta CDR3 regions were obtained using RNA transcripts as template. Second-round multiplex PCR came after a first-round RT-PCR that employed HTBI primers. TCRdb redid the calling of the multiplex PCR reads with MiXCR, one entry per CDR3 protein. The top ten hold 1.5% to 2% of the sample, which has some 390,000 distinct CDR3 sequences, approximately 20% seen once. The sequencing input was peripheral blood. The chain employs TRBV28 and TRBJ2-5, with 14 bases fitting TRBD2. This receptor was taken from a woman aged 18-29 years with Graves' ophthalmopathy. For the CDR3, the DNA is TGTGCCAGCAGTTCCGGGACTAGCGGGAGCCATAAGGGAGAGACCCAGTACTTC. Protein: CASSSGTSGSHKGETQYF.